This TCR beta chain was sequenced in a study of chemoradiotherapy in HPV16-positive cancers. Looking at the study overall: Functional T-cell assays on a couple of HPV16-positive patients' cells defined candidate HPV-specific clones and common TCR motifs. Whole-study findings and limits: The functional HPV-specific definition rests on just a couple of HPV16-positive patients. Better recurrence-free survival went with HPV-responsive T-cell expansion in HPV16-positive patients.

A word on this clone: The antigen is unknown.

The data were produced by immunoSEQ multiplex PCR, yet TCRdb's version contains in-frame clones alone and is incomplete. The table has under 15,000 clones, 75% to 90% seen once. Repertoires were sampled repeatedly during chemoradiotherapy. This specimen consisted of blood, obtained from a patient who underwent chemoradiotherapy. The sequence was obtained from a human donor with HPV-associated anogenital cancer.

The DNA of the CDR3 is TGTGCCAGCAGCTTATCGGACAGGGGGCCTCAGCCCCAGCATTTT. Translation gives CASSLSDRGPQPQHF. The chain links TRBV7-2 to TRBJ1-5; 11 nucleotides agree with TRBD1. CDR1 is SGHTA and CDR2 is FQGNSA in the germline V gene. V trimming: 2 bases; J trimming: 6 bases; junction bases outside the gene matches: 3. The CDR3 covers 15 residues.